Presented here are 25 T cell receptor beta chains from one specimen sequenced in a study of spatial heterogeneity in lung cancer. The time point: sample taken at primary tumor resection. Material for sequencing was whole RNA from tumor, nontumor lung or frozen PBMC, left unsorted. TCRdb analysed the 5' RACE reads with MiXCR anew, one entry per CDR3 protein. The sample has roughly 70,000 distinct CDR3 sequences; 13% are singletons. This specimen consisted of PBMCs, obtained at surgery. The origin of the receptors is a male donor with early-stage non-small cell lung cancer.

The chain uses TRBV7-2 and TRBJ1-5, with D maybe TRBD1 (5 bases). Germline lookup yields CDR1 SGHTA and CDR2 FQGNSA. This CDR3 has 17 residues. V lost 2 bases and J lost 4, with 18 bases in between. The chain's CDR3 is CASSLSSGAGLNQPQHF. The DNA for the CDR3 is TGTGCCAGCAGCTTAAGTAGTGGGGCAGGCCTTAATCAGCCCCAGCATTTT.

This clonotype was seen a single time. This chain links TRBV12-3 or TRBV12-4 with TRBJ1-5; 7 nucleotides match TRBD1. CDR3 length equals 15 residues. V shed 6 bases, J shed 2 bases, and the junction held 7 bases outside the gene matches. In nucleotides, the CDR3 is TGTGCCAGCAGCGGAGGGGGCTCGGGCAATCAGCCCCAGCATTTT. It translates to CASSGGGSGNQPQHF.

In this sample, this clonotype turned up many times. The chain links TRBV4-3 to TRBJ2-2; D gene ambiguous. V was pared by 1 base and J by 7 bases, with 7 bases between. CDR1 is LGHNA and CDR2 is YSLEER in the germline V gene. This CDR3 is built from 13 residues. The CDR3 loop reads CASSQVSVGELFF. The CDR3 bases are TGCGCCAGCAGCCAAGTGTCAGTCGGGGAGCTGTTTTTT.

Remarks on this clonotype: Its ends do not fully match the called genes, so a read error is possible. The V and J genes are TRBV4-2 and TRBJ2-1; D gene ambiguous. CDR3 length: 18 residues. CDR1 and CDR2 from the germline V gene are LGHNA and YNFKEQ. CDR3 coding DNA: TGTGTCAGCAGCCAAGATCGAGGCGGCGTTTGGGCGAACAATGAGCAGTTCTTC. Its translation: CVSSQDRGGVWANNEQFF.

The chain joins TRBV12-3 or TRBV12-4 to TRBJ1-1, with D perhaps TRBD1 (5 bases). The CDR3 length is 17 residues. V lost 3 bases and J lost 7, with 24 bases in between. The CDR3 DNA sequence: TGTGCCAGCAGTTTCTGGCCGGGCAGGGAGGATCGAAATGAAGCTTTCTTT. Translated: CASSFWPGREDRNEAFF.

V and J are TRBV25-1 and TRBJ2-2, with unresolved D. CDR1 MGHDK and CDR2 SYGVNS come from the germline V gene. This CDR3 spans 14 amino acids. V was pared by 1 base and J by 5 bases, with 8 bases between. The CDR3 DNA is TGTGCCAGCAGTGAATCTCATCGGACCGGGGAGCTGTTTTTT. This encodes CASSESHRTGELFF.

The chain employs TRBV20-1 and TRBJ1-1; the D gene is possibly TRBD1 (5 bases). Germline V gene sequence: CDR1 DFQATT, CDR2 SNEGSKA (reference sequence). The V and J ends lost 3 bases and 5 bases respectively, with 13 bases between them. This CDR3 comprises 13 residues. CDR3 coding DNA: TGCAGTGCTAGTCCGGGGGGGACGACTGAAGCTTTCTTT. Its protein is CSASPGGTTEAFF.

This clonotype has just one count. A much larger clone sits a single nucleotide away, making a read error possible. The chain joins TRBV15 to TRBJ2-5; the D call may be TRBD1 or TRBD2 (6 bases each). Germline assignment: CDR1 LNHNV and CDR2 YYDKDF (reference sequence). CDR3 length: 13 residues. The CDR3 DNA reads as TGTGTCACCAGCTCCCCGGAGGGGGTTGCCCAGTACTTC. It is translated as CVTSSPEGVAQYF.

This clonotype has more than one count but fewer than ten. The CDR3 protein is CATRSRDGSRDEQFF. The CDR3 region has the DNA TGTGCCACCCGGAGCAGGGACGGGAGTAGGGATGAGCAGTTCTTC. The genes are TRBV24-1 and TRBJ2-1; D is perhaps TRBD2 (6 bases). V was clipped by 9 bases and J by 8 bases, with 22 bases between them. Germline-derived CDR1 and CDR2 are KGHDR and SFDVKD. CDR3 size: 15 residues.

The chain joins TRBV12-3 or TRBV12-4 to TRBJ1-1, with D possibly being TRBD1 (6 bases). The CDR3 contains 16 residues. V lost 8 bases and J 1 base, leaving 20 bases between the germline ends. CDR3 DNA sequence: TGTGCCAGCTTCATAGACCCCGGAGGGGGGAACACTGAAGCTTTCTTT. Encoded protein: CASFIDPGGGNTEAFF.

This clonotype was found many times. The chain is built from TRBV10-3 and TRBJ1-1; maybe TRBD1 (5 bases). Per germline, CDR1 ENHRY and CDR2 SYGVKD. The CDR3 sequence is 15 residues long. V was shortened by 5 bases and J by 1 base, with 14 bases between the two germline ends. CDR3 coding DNA: TGTGCCATCAGTAAAATCGACGGACAGAACACTGAAGCTTTCTTT. This gives the protein CAISKIDGQNTEAFF.

This clonotype was seen only a few times. The chain is built from TRBV9 and TRBJ1-2; D remains unclear. The CDR3 extends over 15 amino acids. Germline V gene data show CDR1 as SGDLS and CDR2 as YYNGEE. V gave up 2 bases and J gave up 1 base, with 12 bases separating them. The CDR3: CASSVGGGNNYGYTF. For the CDR3, the DNA is TGTGCCAGCAGCGTGGGAGGCGGAAATAACTATGGCTACACCTTC.

V and J are TRBV30 and TRBJ1-6; D gene ambiguous. Germline V gene data show CDR1 as GTSNPN and CDR2 as SVGIG (reference sequence). CDR3 length: 12 amino acids. Trimming took off 5 bases at V and 10 bases at J, with 12 bases between the two ends. The DNA for the CDR3 is TGTGCCTGGTCAATGGGAGGATCACCCCTCCACTTT. Translation gives CAWSMGGSPLHF.

In this sample, this clonotype turned up a few times. J is TRBJ1-5 and V is TRBV4-3, with a tentative D call TRBD1 (6 bases). Germline V gene data show CDR1 as LGHNA and CDR2 as YSLEER. Trimming removed 2 bases from V and 5 bases from J, with 16 bases in between. CDR3 length: 16 residues. The CDR3 bases are TGCGCCAGCAGCCAACATTGGACAGACCCCGATCAGCCCCAGCATTTT. It codes for CASSQHWTDPDQPQHF.

The chain is built from TRBV20-1 and TRBJ2-1; TRBD2 aligns across 9 bases. Germline V gene lookup returns CDR1 DFQATT and CDR2 SNEGSKA (reference sequence). The CDR3 covers 16 residues. V lost 1 base to trimming and J lost 4 bases; unmatched junction nucleotides: 8. This CDR3 is CSARARLAAKYNEQFF. CDR3 in DNA: TGCAGTGCTAGAGCCCGACTAGCGGCAAAATACAATGAGCAGTTCTTC.

The V and J genes are TRBV4-1 and TRBJ2-3; D is perhaps TRBD1 (5 bases). This CDR3 has 15 residues. The V gene lost 4 bases and the J gene lost 1 base, with 12 bases spanning the gap. Germline CDR1 is MGHRA and CDR2 is YSYEKL. The CDR3 DNA reads as TGCGCCAGCAGCCTTCCAGGGTCAGGCACAGATACGCAGTATTTT. The encoded protein is CASSLPGSGTDTQYF.

The rearrangement links TRBV25-1 to TRBJ2-3; no clear D gene. V lost 4 bases, J lost 6 bases, and 5 bases lay in between. The CDR3 is 11 residues long. Germline assignment: CDR1 MGHDK and CDR2 SYGVNS. CDR3 bases: TGTGCCAGCAGTGTAATCGATACGCAGTATTTT. It translates to CASSVIDTQYF.

The chain is built from TRBV7-9 and TRBJ1-6; 8 bases match TRBD1. Looked up from germline, CDR1 is SEHNR and CDR2 is FQNEAQ (reference sequence). The CDR3 extends over 16 amino acids. The V segment lost 4 bases and the J segment 10 bases; nucleotides outside the gene matches: 12. Here the CDR3 reads CASSYYRGTRDSPLHF. DNA for the CDR3: TGTGCCAGCAGCTACTACAGGGGGACAAGGGACTCACCCCTCCACTTT.

The chain employs TRBV19 and TRBJ2-2; no clear D. CDR1 is LNHDA and CDR2 is SQIVND in the germline V gene (reference sequence). The CDR3 has 11 amino acids. Trimming removed 8 bases from V and 7 bases from J, with 8 bases in between. CDR3 residues: CASPGGGELFF. Here the CDR3 DNA reads TGTGCCAGTCCCGGTGGCGGGGAGCTGTTTTTT.

This chain joins TRBV7-2 and TRBJ2-5, with D perhaps TRBD1 (6 bases). Germline CDR1 SGHTA, CDR2 FQGNSA. CDR3 length: 14 amino acids. With 5 bases removed from V and 1 base from J, the gap between germline ends came to 11 bases. The CDR3 bases are TGTGCCAGCAGCAGTGGACAGATCCAAGAGACCCAGTACTTC. Translation gives CASSSGQIQETQYF.

The sample holds many counts of this clonotype. V gene TRBV7-9 combines with J gene TRBJ1-6, with D unresolved. The CDR3 consists of 14 residues. Trimming shortened V by 5 bases and J by 5 bases, and 10 bases separated the two germline ends. Germline CDR1 SEHNR, CDR2 FQNEAQ (reference sequence). This chain's CDR3 is CASSPATNNSPLHF. The DNA of the CDR3 is TGTGCCAGCAGCCCAGCGACAAATAATTCACCCCTCCACTTT.

This clonotype was counted at least ten times. The genes are TRBV29-1 and TRBJ1-1, with D maybe TRBD1 (6 bases). Germline assignment: CDR1 SQVTM and CDR2 ANQGSEA. The CDR3 contains 14 residues. V lost 4 bases to trimming and J lost 1 base, with 13 bases between them. CDR3 in amino acids: CSVVRPGQNTEAFF. As DNA, the CDR3 is TGCAGCGTTGTCCGACCGGGACAGAACACTGAAGCTTTCTTT.

This clonotype was seen a few times. This sequence joins TRBV19 and TRBJ1-1; 8 bases line up with TRBD1. With V trimmed by 4 bases and J by 8 bases, 9 bases remained unmatched. CDR1 and CDR2 (germline): LNHDA, SQIVND (reference sequence). The CDR3 is 14 residues long. CDR3 DNA sequence: TGTGCCAGTAGTAGCGGACAGGGAAGGGCCGAAGCTTTCTTT. Protein product: CASSSGQGRAEAFF.

In this sample, this clonotype turned up many times. The V and J genes are TRBV20-1 and TRBJ2-1; 9 bases align to TRBD2. CDR3 length: 15 amino acids. The germline CDR1 and CDR2 sequences are DFQATT and SNEGSKA (reference sequence). J was trimmed by 10 bases and V by 1 base; bases with no gene match: 11. CDR3 loop: CSARVQREVLAEQFF. CDR3 sequence (DNA): TGCAGTGCTAGAGTGCAGCGGGAGGTTTTGGCCGAGCAGTTCTTC.

This rearrangement joins TRBV29-1 to TRBJ1-2; 9 nucleotides agree with TRBD1. The CDR3 length is 12 residues. V shed 6 bases, J shed 8 bases, and the junction held 7 bases outside the gene matches. CDR1 is SQVTM, CDR2 ANQGSEA, per germline. CDR3 region: CSVGQGLRGYTF. The CDR3 DNA is TGCAGCGTCGGACAGGGGTTGCGGGGCTACACCTTC.